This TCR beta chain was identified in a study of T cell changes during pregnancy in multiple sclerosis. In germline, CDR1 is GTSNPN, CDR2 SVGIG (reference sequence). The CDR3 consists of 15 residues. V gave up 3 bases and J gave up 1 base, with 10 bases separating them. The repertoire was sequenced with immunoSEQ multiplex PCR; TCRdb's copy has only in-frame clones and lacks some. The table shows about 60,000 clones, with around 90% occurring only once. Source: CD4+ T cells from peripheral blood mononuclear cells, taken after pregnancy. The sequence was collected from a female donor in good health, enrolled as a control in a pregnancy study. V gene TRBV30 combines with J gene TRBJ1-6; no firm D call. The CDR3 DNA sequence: TGTGCCTGGAGCGGGTATGGGTCCTATAATTCACCCCTCCACTTT. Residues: CAWSGYGSYNSPLHF.